What follows are 6 T cell receptor beta chains derived from one specimen sequenced in a study of preoperative IRX-2 immunotherapy in early breast cancer. As for treatment: preoperative locoregional IRX-2 cytokine immunotherapy. Profiled with immunoSEQ multiplex PCR; TCRdb holds only in-frame clones, not every one. The table shows 35,000 to 45,000 clones, with 60% to 85% occurring only once. Sequencing used tumor tissue, obtained after IRX-2 immunotherapy. These receptors all stem from a human donor with breast cancer.

This chain links TRBV19 with TRBJ2-2, with 7 nucleotides matching TRBD2. The CDR3 totals 13 residues. V lost 5 bases and J lost 7; bases outside the gene matches: 4. Germline V gene data show CDR1 as LNHDA and CDR2 as SQIVND (reference sequence). The CDR3 DNA reads as TGTGCCAGTAGTCAGCGGGGTAGCGGGGAGCTGTTTTTT. As protein: CASSQRGSGELFF.

The chain uses TRBV15 and TRBJ1-6; TRBD1 matches at 10 bases. Unmatched junction bases numbered 7, after V lost 5 bases and J lost 9 bases. The V gene's germline CDR1 is LNHNV and CDR2 YYDKDF (reference sequence). CDR3 length: 15 amino acids. CDR3 nucleotides: TGTGCCACCAGCCCTTGGGACAGGGGTTTTTCACCCCTCCACTTT. Translation: CATSPWDRGFSPLHF.

This clone has just a few counts. The J gene is TRBJ2-2, the V gene TRBV11-3; 8 nucleotides match TRBD1. Germline loops: CDR1 SGHNT, CDR2 YENEEA. This CDR3 spans 14 amino acids. V was clipped by 3 bases and J by 7 bases; unmatched bases: 4. The CDR3 DNA is TGTGCCAGCAGCTTGGACAGGGTGGTCGGGGAGCTGTTTTTT. This translates into CASSLDRVVGELFF.

Within the sample, this clone is medium-sized (0.01 to 0.1%). The chain is built from TRBV10-2 and TRBJ2-2; 11 nucleotides line up with TRBD1. The CDR3 spans 15 residues. V dropped 6 bases and J dropped 3; count of bases not matched to a gene: 3. The germline gives CDR1 WSHSY, CDR2 SAAADI. The chain's CDR3 is CASRGTGGYTGELFF. The CDR3 DNA is TGCGCCAGCAGAGGGACAGGGGGTTACACCGGGGAGCTGTTTTTT.

CDR3 coding DNA: TGTGCCAGCAGTGAAGTTATCTGGGCTAGCGCATTTCCAGATACGCAGTATTTT. Amino acid sequence: CASSEVIWASAFPDTQYF. V and J are TRBV6-7 and TRBJ2-3; TRBD2 is a possible D gene (6 bases). TRBV6-7 is placed among ORFs of uncertain function. V lost 5 bases and J lost 4, with 25 bases in between. This CDR3 has 18 amino acids.

V gene TRBV18 combines with J gene TRBJ2-3; D unclear. Germline V gene data show CDR1 as KGHSH and CDR2 as LQKENI. Trimming removed 0 bases from V and 0 bases from J, with 7 bases in between. This CDR3 comprises 15 residues. The CDR3 nucleotides read TGTGCCAGCTCACCACCGTCCCGTAGCACAGATACGCAGTATTTT. Amino acid sequence: CASSPPSRSTDTQYF.